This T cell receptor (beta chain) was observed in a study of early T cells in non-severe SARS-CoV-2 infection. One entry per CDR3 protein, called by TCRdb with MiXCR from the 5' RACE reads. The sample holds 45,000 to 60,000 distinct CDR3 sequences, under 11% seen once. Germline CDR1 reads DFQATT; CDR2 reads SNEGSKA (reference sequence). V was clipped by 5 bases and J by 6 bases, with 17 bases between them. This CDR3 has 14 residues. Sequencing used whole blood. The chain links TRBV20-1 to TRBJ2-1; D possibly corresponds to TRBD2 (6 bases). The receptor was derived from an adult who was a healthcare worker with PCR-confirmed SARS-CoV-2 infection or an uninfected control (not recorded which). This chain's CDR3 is CSAPRLELGNEQFF. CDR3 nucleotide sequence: TGCAGTGCTCCTCGACTAGAACTGGGCAATGAGCAGTTCTTC.